Listed here are 10 T cell receptor beta chains from one sample, sequenced in a study of T cells in Graves' hyperthyroidism and ophthalmopathy. RNA transcripts were the template for amplifying TCR beta CDR3 regions. Carried out on the TCR CDR3, a first-round RT-PCR used the HTBI primer set. TCRdb re-derived calls from the multiplex PCR reads in MiXCR, one entry per CDR3 protein. Of hundreds of thousands of distinct CDR3 sequences listed, 16% are singletons. Sequenced: blood. All receptors derive from a woman in her 30s with Graves' hyperthyroidism.

Of note for this clonotype: A read error may explain this, as a much larger clone is one base away. V gene TRBV6-2 or TRBV6-3 combines with J gene TRBJ2-2; D unclear. The CDR3 sequence is 13 residues long. V was trimmed by 2 bases and J by 1 base, leaving 2 bases between them. Looked up from germline, CDR1 is MNHEY and CDR2 is SVGEGT. The CDR3 region has the DNA TGTGCCAGCAGTTACGTGAACACCGGGGAGCTGTTTTTT. Its protein product is CASSYVNTGELFF.

This CDR3 reads CASSQEGTSGTYEQYF. In DNA form, the CDR3 reads TGCGCCAGCAGCCAAGAAGGGACTAGCGGGACCTACGAGCAGTACTTC. J is TRBJ2-7 and V is TRBV4-1; 13 bases are a match to TRBD2. Trimming at V came to 0 bases and at J to 2 bases, leaving 1 base not matched to a gene. The germline CDR1 and CDR2 sequences are MGHRA and YSYEKL. The CDR3 is 16 residues long.

On this clonotype itself: Mismatch with germline at one junction end may stem from a read error. The gene calls are TRBV2 and TRBJ1-5; D ambiguous. Germline lookup yields CDR1 SNHLY and CDR2 FYNNEI. This CDR3 is 14 amino acids long. The CDR3 here is CASSEALVNQPQRF. CDR3 coding DNA: TGTGCCAGCAGTGAAGCCTTGGTAAATCAGCCCCAGCGTTTT.

This clonotype appeared many times. V and J are TRBV7-3 and TRBJ2-2; 7 bases line up with TRBD1. Germline V gene lookup returns CDR1 SGHTA and CDR2 FQGTGA. Losses at the gene ends were 5 bases for V and 5 bases for J; bases not matched to a gene: 2. The CDR3 length is 13 residues. The CDR3 DNA reads TGTGCCAGCAGCCCGGGACAGACCGGGGAGCTGTTTTTT. This sequence encodes CASSPGQTGELFF.

The V gene is TRBV6-1, the J gene TRBJ1-5; D perhaps matches TRBD1 (6 bases). Germline values: CDR1 MNHNS, CDR2 SASEGT. V lost 6 bases to trimming and J lost 3 bases, with 12 bases between them. CDR3 length: 14 amino acids. The CDR3 DNA reads as TGTGCCAGCAGCCCGGGACACCTCAATCAGCCCCAGCATTTT. As protein: CASSPGHLNQPQHF.

The J gene is TRBJ2-2, the V gene TRBV27; 8 bases map to TRBD2. The CDR3 is made up of 15 amino acids. V shed 5 bases and J 4 bases; nucleotides not matched to a gene: 6. The germline V gene has CDR1 MNHEY and CDR2 SMNVEV (reference sequence). The DNA of the CDR3 is TGTGCCAGCAGTCCAGCGGGAGAGGTCACCGGGGAGCTGTTTTTT. This gives the protein CASSPAGEVTGELFF.

Written as DNA, the CDR3 is TGCAGCGTTTCCGATGGGCTCCCAGATACGCAGTATTTT. It translates to CSVSDGLPDTQYF. The chain uses TRBV29-1 and TRBJ2-3; D gene uncertain. V dropped 5 bases and J dropped 4 bases, with 13 bases sitting between them. CDR3 length equals 13 residues. Germline V CDR1 and CDR2: SQVTM, ANQGSEA.

The chain employs TRBV6-2 or TRBV6-3 and TRBJ1-5; 9 bases map to TRBD1. CDR1 MNHEY and CDR2 SVGEGT come from the germline V gene. The CDR3 sequence is 13 residues long. With 5 bases clipped from V and 9 bases from J, the junction kept 5 bases outside the gene matches. The CDR3 loop is CASSPGTGMPQHF. The CDR3 bases are TGTGCCAGCAGTCCCGGGACAGGGATGCCCCAGCATTTT.

Many counts were recorded for this clonotype. The V and J genes are TRBV20-1 and TRBJ2-3; 9 bases align to TRBD1. Per the germline V gene, CDR1 is DFQATT and CDR2 is SNEGSKA (reference sequence). V lost 5 bases, J lost 1 base, and 7 bases stayed unmatched. There are 15 residues in the CDR3. This CDR3 reads CSAGTRQGGTDTQYF. The CDR3 DNA reads TGCAGTGCTGGCACCAGACAGGGGGGCACAGATACGCAGTATTTT.

CDR3 nucleotide sequence: TGTGCCAGCAGCTACCCCTCAAGGGGAGGAAGGGAAAAACTGTTTTTT. Translation gives CASSYPSRGGREKLFF. The chain carries TRBV28 and TRBJ1-4; possible D gene TRBD1, 5 bases. This CDR3 is built from 16 residues. V shed 6 bases and J shed 8 bases, with 22 bases lying between them. Germline V gene data show CDR1 as MDHEN and CDR2 as SYDVKM.